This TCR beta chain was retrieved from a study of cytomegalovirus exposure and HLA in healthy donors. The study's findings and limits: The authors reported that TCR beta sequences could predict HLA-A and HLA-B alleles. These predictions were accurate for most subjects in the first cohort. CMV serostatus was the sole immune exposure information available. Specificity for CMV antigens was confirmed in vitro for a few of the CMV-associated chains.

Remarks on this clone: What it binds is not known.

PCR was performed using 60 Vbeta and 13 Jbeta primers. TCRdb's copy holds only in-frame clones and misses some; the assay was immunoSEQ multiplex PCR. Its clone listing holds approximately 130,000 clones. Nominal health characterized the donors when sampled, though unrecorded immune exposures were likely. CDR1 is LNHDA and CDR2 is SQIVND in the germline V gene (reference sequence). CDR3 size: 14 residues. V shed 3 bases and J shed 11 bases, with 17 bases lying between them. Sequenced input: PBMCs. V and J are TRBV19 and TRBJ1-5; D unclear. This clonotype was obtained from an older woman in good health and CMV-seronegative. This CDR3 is CASSISGEGGSQHF. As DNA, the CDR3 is TGTGCCAGTAGTATTTCAGGTGAGGGTGGCTCCCAGCATTTT.